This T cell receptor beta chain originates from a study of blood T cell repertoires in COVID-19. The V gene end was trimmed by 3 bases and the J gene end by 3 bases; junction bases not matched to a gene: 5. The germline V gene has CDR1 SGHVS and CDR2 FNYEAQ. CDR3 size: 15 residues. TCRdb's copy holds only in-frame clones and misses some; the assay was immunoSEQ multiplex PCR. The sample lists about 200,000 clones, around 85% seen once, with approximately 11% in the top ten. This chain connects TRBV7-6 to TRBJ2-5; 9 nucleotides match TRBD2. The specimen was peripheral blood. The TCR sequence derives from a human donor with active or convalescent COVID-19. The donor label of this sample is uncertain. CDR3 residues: CASSFSGSQKETQYF. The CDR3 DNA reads TGTGCCAGCAGCTTTAGCGGGAGTCAGAAAGAGACCCAGTACTTC.